This TCR beta chain was captured by sequencing in a study of somatic mutations in cytotoxic T cells in rheumatoid arthritis. Broader study findings: No multiple-comparison adjustment was applied to the slight TRBV07 underrepresentation in rheumatoid arthritis patients. A significant difference in CD8+ T-cell clonality was not found between rheumatoid arthritis patients and age-matched healthy controls. No antigen targets were known for the expanded CD8+ clones.

In regard to this clone: Antigen: not known.

The length of the CDR3 is 14 residues. V lost 4 bases and J lost 7; bases outside the gene matches: 7. Looked up from germline, CDR1 is WNHNN and CDR2 is SYGVQD (reference sequence). Assay used: immunoSEQ multiplex PCR; TCRdb lists only in-frame clones, some missing. The table records approximately 30,000 clones, 82% of them present only once. The sequence was obtained from a man aged 45-60 years in good health. This chain joins TRBV10-1 and TRBJ2-1, with TRBD2 matching 7 bases. Source material: CD8+ T cells sorted from blood. CDR3 region: CASSGLASRNEQFF. The CDR3 DNA reads as TGCGCCAGCAGTGGACTAGCATCAAGGAATGAGCAGTTCTTC.